This passage covers 23 T cell receptor beta chains from one sample sequenced in a study of T cell repertoires in cytomegalovirus infection. TCRdb fed the reads into MiXCR, producing one record per CDR3 protein. The repertoire holds approximately 770,000 distinct CDR3 sequences, with under 35% as singletons. For these TCRs, the target antigens are not known. Sequencing used cultured CD8+ T cells from PBMCs, obtained from culture after CMV antigen stimulation. The source of these receptors is a human donor in good health (CMV status not recorded). Some clones in this sample may be carry-over from other donors' samples.

This clonotype occurred once. The V gene is TRBV3-1, the J gene TRBJ1-2; TRBD1 matches at 8 bases. After removal of 7 bases from V and 6 bases from J, the junction contained 13 bases not matched to a gene. CDR3 length: 15 residues. In germline, CDR1 is LGHDT, CDR2 YNNKEL (reference sequence). The CDR3 sequence: CASIGQGRGENGYTF. In DNA form, the CDR3 reads TGTGCCAGCATCGGACAGGGAAGAGGGGAGAATGGCTACACCTTC.

The chain employs TRBV7-3 and TRBJ1-2; 10 bases align to TRBD1. The CDR3 sequence is 18 residues long. J lost 7 bases, V lost 5 bases, and 19 bases had no gene match. Germline V gene lookup returns CDR1 SGHTA and CDR2 FQGTGA. The CDR3 loop is CASSVSRDRGPFGGGYTF. Here the CDR3 DNA reads TGTGCCAGCAGCGTTTCTCGGGACAGGGGCCCCTTCGGGGGTGGCTACACCTTC.

The gene calls are TRBV9 and TRBJ2-1; D is possibly TRBD2 (6 bases). This CDR3 is 17 amino acids long. Germline CDR1 SGDLS, CDR2 YYNGEE. Trimming pared 0 bases from V and 3 bases from J, leaving 16 bases between. The CDR3 sequence is CASSVDQGGGFYNEQFF. In DNA, the CDR3 is TGTGCCAGCAGCGTAGATCAGGGAGGAGGTTTCTACAATGAGCAGTTCTTC.

This chain connects TRBV12-3 or TRBV12-4 to TRBJ2-3; tentatively, D is TRBD1 (6 bases). This CDR3 has 15 amino acids. V lost 5 bases to trimming and J lost 2 bases, with 14 bases between them. CDR3: CASSPLGQPTDTQYF. Here the CDR3 DNA reads TGTGCCAGCAGTCCCCTCGGACAGCCCACAGATACGCAGTATTTT.

The CDR3 DNA reads TGTGCCAGCAGCTTACGTCGTGCGGGACAGGGCCTCAATCAGCCCCAGCATTTT. It translates to CASSLRRAGQGLNQPQHF. The J gene is TRBJ1-5, the V gene TRBV7-8; 9 nucleotides line up with TRBD1. In germline, CDR1 is SGHVS, CDR2 FQNEAQ. V lost 2 bases, J lost 3 bases, and 11 bases stayed unmatched. The CDR3 length is 18 residues.

This clonotype has just a few counts. The genes are TRBV6-2 or TRBV6-3 and TRBJ2-7; D tentatively reads TRBD1 or TRBD2 (5 bases each). The CDR3 runs to 15 residues. Trimming removed 7 bases at V and 1 base at J, with 17 bases between. Germline values: CDR1 MNHEY, CDR2 SVGEGT. CDR3: CASKNGPGPSYEQYV. The CDR3 nucleotides read TGTGCCAGCAAAAACGGGCCGGGACCTTCCTACGAGCAGTACGTC.

In this sample, this clonotype turned up many times. This chain joins TRBV12-3 or TRBV12-4 and TRBJ1-4; D not resolved. This CDR3 comprises 15 residues. V dropped 6 bases and J dropped 8 bases, with 19 bases sitting between them. CDR3 region: CASSPSEFGAEKLFF. CDR3 DNA: TGTGCCAGCAGCCCGTCGGAGTTCGGCGCGGAAAAACTGTTTTTT.

In its sample, this clonotype was seen a few times. The chain is built from TRBV20-1 and TRBJ1-2; D may be TRBD1 (5 bases). The germline V gene encodes CDR1 DFQATT and CDR2 SNEGSKA (reference sequence). The CDR3 contains 12 residues. Trimming shortened V by 6 bases and J by 3 bases, and 11 bases separated the two germline ends. CDR3 amino acids: CSATGAYYGYTF. Written as DNA, the CDR3 is TGCAGTGCAACCGGGGCTTACTATGGCTACACCTTC.

This clonotype was seen more than once but under ten times. This chain uses TRBV6-5 with TRBJ2-7; D is undetermined. The germline CDR1 and CDR2 sequences are MNHEY and SVGAGI. With 5 bases removed from V and 5 bases from J, the gap between germline ends came to 16 bases. This CDR3 is built from 14 residues. The CDR3 sequence is CASSPPGPVHEQYF. The DNA for the CDR3 is TGTGCCAGCAGTCCCCCCGGCCCCGTCCACGAGCAGTACTTC.

Only a few counts were recorded for this clonotype. The rearrangement uses TRBV4-2 and TRBJ2-3, with 7 bases identical to TRBD1. The CDR3 consists of 18 residues. Trimming cost V 0 bases and J 1 base; bases outside gene matches: 10. CDR1 is LGHNA and CDR2 is YNFKEQ in the germline V gene. The CDR3 coding sequence is TGTGCCAGCAGCCAAGAGAGGGGGCTCCAAGGCCGCACAGATACGCAGTATTTT. The encoded protein is CASSQERGLQGRTDTQYF.

This chain links TRBV10-3 with TRBJ1-4, with no clear D. Deletions cut 10 bases from V and 0 bases from J, with 9 bases between. CDR1 is ENHRY and CDR2 is SYGVKD in the germline V gene. The CDR3 contains 13 residues. The DNA of the CDR3 is TGTGCCACATTGGCTCCAACTAATGAAAAACTGTTTTTT. As protein: CATLAPTNEKLFF.

CDR3 nucleotides: TGTGCCAGCAGTTTTCTTTGGGTGACTAATGAAAAACTGTTTTTT. Its translation is CASSFLWVTNEKLFF. The chain links TRBV12-3 or TRBV12-4 to TRBJ1-4, with unresolved D. V lost 3 bases, J lost 2 bases, and 10 bases lay in between. This CDR3 is built from 15 residues.

V usage is TRBV10-2 and J usage is TRBJ2-7; D possibly matches TRBD1 or TRBD2 (6 bases each). Germline assignment: CDR1 WSHSY and CDR2 SAAADI. The V and J ends lost 5 bases and 2 bases respectively, with 13 bases between them. The CDR3 spans 14 residues. CDR3 amino acids: CASSQDSGPYEQYF. The CDR3 coding sequence is TGCGCCAGCAGTCAGGACAGCGGGCCCTACGAGCAGTACTTC.

This clonotype was seen repeatedly, ten times or more. V gene TRBV7-8 combines with J gene TRBJ1-1; D is possibly TRBD1 (5 bases). Trimming took off 4 bases at V and 4 bases at J, with 13 bases between the two ends. The germline V gene encodes CDR1 SGHVS and CDR2 FQNEAQ. CDR3 size: 14 residues. The CDR3 DNA reads TGTGCCAGCAGCTCATATGGGGGACGCACTGAAGCTTTCTTT. This encodes CASSSYGGRTEAFF.

The chain recombines TRBV2 with TRBJ2-4; either TRBD1 or TRBD2 may fit D (5 bases each). V lost 8 bases, J lost 1 base, and 12 bases lay in between. Germline CDR1 SNHLY, CDR2 FYNNEI. The CDR3 length is 14 residues. The CDR3 loop reads CASLSGAAKNIQYF. In DNA form, the CDR3 reads TGTGCCAGCCTCTCCGGGGCGGCCAAAAACATTCAGTACTTC.

V and J are TRBV7-6 and TRBJ2-6; no reliable D call. Germline loops: CDR1 SGHVS, CDR2 FNYEAQ. Trimming pared 4 bases from V and 0 bases from J, leaving 4 bases between. This CDR3 comprises 14 residues. CDR3 sequence (DNA): TGTGCCAGCAGCTGGGACTCTGGGGCCAACGTCCTGACTTTC. Protein: CASSWDSGANVLTF.

This clonotype has more than one count but fewer than ten. V and J are TRBV15 and TRBJ2-1; possible D gene TRBD1, 6 bases. Germline V gene data show CDR1 as LNHNV and CDR2 as YYDKDF (reference sequence). V was clipped by 6 bases and J by 8 bases, with 23 bases between them. This CDR3 region has 16 residues. DNA of the CDR3: TGTGCCACCAGAGATCCTCAGAGGGGGTCCTGGGATGAGCAGTTCTTC. Amino acid sequence: CATRDPQRGSWDEQFF. The full variable domain, in which reference TRBV15 and TRBJ2-1 provide the parts outside the CDR3, is DAMVIQNPRYQVTQFGKPVTLSCSQTLNHNVMYWYQQKSSQAPKLLFHYYDKDFNNEADTPDNFQSRRPNTSFCFLDIRSPGLGDTAMYLCATRDPQRGSWDEQFFGPGTRLTVL.

CDR3 region: CASSQVGPGQGGVHEQFF. Written as DNA, the CDR3 is TGCGCCAGCAGCCAAGTTGGTCCGGGACAGGGGGGCGTCCATGAGCAGTTCTTC. The chain is built from TRBV4-1 and TRBJ2-1, with 11 positions matching TRBD1. Germline CDR1 and CDR2: MGHRA and YSYEKL. The CDR3 length is 18 residues. The V gene end was trimmed by 1 base and the J gene end by 8 bases; junction bases not matched to a gene: 13.

The CDR3 region is CASSSFTSGGSTDTQYF. The CDR3, as DNA: TGTGCCAGCAGCTCCTTCACTAGCGGAGGAAGCACAGATACGCAGTATTTT. The genes are TRBV7-6 and TRBJ2-3; 8 bases align to TRBD2. This CDR3 spans 17 amino acids. Germline CDR1 SGHVS, CDR2 FNYEAQ. The J segment lost 0 bases and the V segment lost 4 bases, leaving 9 bases of the junction unmatched.

The chain is built from TRBV12-3 or TRBV12-4 and TRBJ1-6, with 9 bases aligning to TRBD1. J gave up 8 bases and V 4 bases, and 9 bases lay outside the gene matches. The CDR3 length is 16 residues. CDR3 coding DNA: TGTGCCAGCAGTTCCCTCTGGACAGGGGTTTATTCACCCCTCCACTTT. This codes for CASSSLWTGVYSPLHF.

This clonotype was counted between two and nine times. This chain joins TRBV19 and TRBJ2-1; 7 positions match TRBD1. From germline, CDR1 is LNHDA and CDR2 SQIVND (reference sequence). Trimming cost V 1 base and J 9 bases; bases outside gene matches: 12. The CDR3 has 16 amino acids. CDR3 DNA sequence: TGTGCCAGTAGTATAGGGGCACAGGGGAGTTTAAGTGAGCAGTTCTTC. This gives the protein CASSIGAQGSLSEQFF.

As DNA, the CDR3 is TGTGCCAGCAGTCAGACAGGGAGGTATGACTATGGCTACACCTTC. Amino acid sequence: CASSQTGRYDYGYTF. This chain connects TRBV28 to TRBJ1-2; 7 nucleotides align to TRBD1. Trimming at V came to 5 bases and at J to 3 bases, leaving 9 bases not matched to a gene. Germline V CDR1 and CDR2: MDHEN, SYDVKM. The CDR3 loop spans 15 amino acids.

J is TRBJ1-6 and V is TRBV11-2; D remains ambiguous. CDR3 length: 13 amino acids. Per germline, CDR1 SGHAT and CDR2 FQNNGV. V was clipped by 2 bases and J by 12 bases, with 11 bases between them. CDR3 sequence: CASSLPPPRPLHF. The CDR3 DNA is TGTGCCAGCAGCTTACCCCCTCCGAGACCCCTCCACTTT.